The T cell receptor (beta chain) described here comes from a study of blood T cells in healthy people across ages. A second PCR, run for roughly 7 to 11 cycles, used a sample-barcoded 5' primer plus a J-beta primer mix. TCRdb re-called the 5' RACE reads with MiXCR, one entry per CDR3 protein. Of about 800,000 distinct CDR3 sequences in the sample, 20% to 30% were seen once. Total RNA amounts of at least 5 micrograms were extracted per sample. CDR3 length: 16 residues. V lost 0 bases to trimming and J lost 7 bases, with 17 bases between them. Germline V gene sequence: CDR1 SGDLS, CDR2 YYNGEE. The same sample was also studied in work on T cells of mothers and their children. That study reports: A slight, non-significant increase in overlap was found for related mother-child pairs relative to unrelated pairs.

This chain connects TRBV9 to TRBJ2-1; a weak D match, TRBD2 (5 bases). Source material: blood. The sequence was obtained from a boy between 5 and 17 years old in good health. Here the CDR3 DNA reads TGTGCCAGCAGCGTAGAGGGCTTGGTCGGCGGGAATGAGCAGTTCTTC. This translates into CASSVEGLVGGNEQFF. The full variable domain, completed using reference TRBV9 and TRBJ2-1, is DSGVTQTPKHLITATGQRVTLRCSPRSGDLSVYWYQQSLDQGLQFLIQYYNGEERAKGNILERFSAQQFPDLHSELNLSSLELGDSALYFCASSVEGLVGGNEQFFGPGTRLTVL.